The 16 T cell receptor beta chains reported below all come from one sample, sequenced in a study of blood T cell repertoires in COVID-19. The protocol was immunoSEQ multiplex PCR, while the TCRdb copy is restricted to in-frame clones and leaves out a portion. The sample lists around 250,000 clones, 84% occurring once. Sequenced: peripheral blood. All receptors come from a woman between 35 and 50 years old who had recovered from COVID-19.

V gene TRBV5-1 combines with J gene TRBJ2-7, with 9 bases identical to TRBD1. This CDR3 has 14 residues. The V and J ends lost 6 bases and 6 bases, in that order; junction bases with no gene match: 10. Per germline, CDR1 SGHRS and CDR2 YFSETQ. DNA of the CDR3: TGCGCCAGCACCAAAAATACAGGGGGCGGCGAGCAGTACTTC. It encodes CASTKNTGGGEQYF.

The chain joins TRBV29-1 to TRBJ2-1; 7 bases map to TRBD1. Trimming cost V 4 bases and J 5 bases; bases outside gene matches: 8. The CDR3 is 14 residues long. Germline values: CDR1 SQVTM, CDR2 ANQGSEA. The CDR3 region is CSVGLGQLDNEQFF. In DNA, the CDR3 is TGCAGCGTTGGATTGGGACAGTTGGACAATGAGCAGTTCTTC.

The chain recombines TRBV10-3 with TRBJ2-3, with TRBD1 matching over 7 bases. This CDR3 is built from 13 residues. V shed 7 bases and J 5 bases; nucleotides not matched to a gene: 6. Germline V CDR1 and CDR2: ENHRY, SYGVKD. The CDR3 bases are TGTGCCATCAATGGGCAGGGGGAAGATACGCAGTATTTT. This sequence encodes CAINGQGEDTQYF.

The chain is built from TRBV5-1 and TRBJ1-4, with TRBD1 matching 7 bases. This CDR3 has 19 amino acids. V was clipped by 4 bases and J by 0 bases; unmatched bases: 15. Looked up from germline, CDR1 is SGHRS and CDR2 is YFSETQ. CDR3 residues: CASSPASGTDLPTNEKLFF. The DNA of the CDR3 is TGCGCCAGCAGCCCCGCTTCCGGGACAGACCTTCCAACTAATGAAAAACTGTTTTTT.

The rearrangement uses TRBV20-1 and TRBJ1-2, with D possibly TRBD1 on 5 matching bases. The V end lost 3 bases, the J end lost 1 base, and 9 bases lay between the germline ends. Germline CDR1 DFQATT, CDR2 SNEGSKA (reference sequence). This CDR3 is built from 13 residues. CDR3 in amino acids: CSASETDNYGYTF. CDR3 nucleotides: TGCAGTGCTAGTGAGACAGATAACTATGGCTACACCTTC.

The V gene is TRBV18, the J gene TRBJ2-5; 8 nucleotides agree with TRBD1. This CDR3 region has 15 residues. Germline V gives CDR1 KGHSH, CDR2 LQKENI. The junction had 3 bases not matched to a gene; V was cut back by 1 base and J by 2 bases. CDR3 nucleotide sequence: TGTGCCAGCTCACCACGGACAGGGCGACAAGAGACCCAGTACTTC. Translated, it gives CASSPRTGRQETQYF.

This clone was counted at least ten times. The V call is TRBV18, the J call TRBJ2-5, with D maybe TRBD1 (6 bases). Germline V gene data show CDR1 as KGHSH and CDR2 as LQKENI. Trimming stripped 3 bases from V and 5 bases from J, with 13 bases between. This CDR3 contains 14 residues. CDR3 nucleotides: TGTGCCAGCTCACCTGTGGGGGCGACTGAGACCCAGTACTTC. Residues: CASSPVGATETQYF.

V usage is TRBV4-2 and J usage is TRBJ2-7; tentative D call: TRBD2 (6 bases). The CDR3 has 15 residues. Trimming removed 4 bases from V and 2 bases from J, with 15 bases in between. Germline V gene sequence: CDR1 LGHNA, CDR2 YNFKEQ. CDR3 DNA: TGTGCCAGCAGCCCCCACGGTGCGGGGACCTACGAGCAGTACTTC. It is translated as CASSPHGAGTYEQYF.

The rearrangement joins TRBV6-6 to TRBJ2-1; perhaps TRBD2 as D (5 bases). Trimming cost V 3 bases and J 0 bases, with 9 bases left between them. The CDR3 extends over 15 amino acids. Germline V gives CDR1 MNHNY, CDR2 SVGAGI (reference sequence). CDR3 nucleotides: TGTGCCAGCAGTTATTCGGGGTACTCCTACAATGAGCAGTTCTTC. Protein: CASSYSGYSYNEQFF.

This clone is a singleton in its sample. V and J are TRBV5-1 and TRBJ1-3, with D tentatively TRBD1 (5 bases). The CDR3 runs to 14 residues. CDR1 is SGHRS and CDR2 is YFSETQ in the germline V gene. V dropped 4 bases and J dropped 0 bases, with 8 bases sitting between them. CDR3 loop: CASSGTTSGNTIYF. CDR3 DNA sequence: TGCGCCAGCAGCGGGACTACCTCTGGAAACACCATATATTTT. Drawing the rest from reference TRBV5-1 and TRBJ1-3, the complete variable domain is KAGVTQTPRYLIKTRGQQVTLSCSPISGHRSVSWYQQTPGQGLQFLFEYFSETQRNKGNFPGRFSGRQFSNSRSEMNVSTLELGDSALYLCASSGTTSGNTIYFGEGSWLTVV.

J is TRBJ2-7 and V is TRBV6-6; tentatively, D is TRBD2 (6 bases). Trimming cost V 5 bases and J 0 bases, with 14 bases left between them. The CDR3 contains 15 residues. Germline assignment: CDR1 MNHNY and CDR2 SVGAGI (reference sequence). The CDR3 loop reads CASSRDSRSSYEQYF. The DNA of the CDR3 is TGTGCCAGCAGTCGGGACTCCCGAAGCTCCTACGAGCAGTACTTC.

V is TRBV10-3 and J is TRBJ2-5; D is uncertain. The CDR3 covers 14 residues. V gave up 6 bases and J gave up 0 bases, with 11 bases separating them. CDR1 is ENHRY, CDR2 SYGVKD, per germline. CDR3 DNA: TGTGCCATCAGAAATAGACGGGACCAAGAGACCCAGTACTTC. Its translation: CAIRNRRDQETQYF.

The DNA of the CDR3 is TGTGCCAGCAGCTTCCTTCCACAGGGGGCCCCTAACTATGGCTACACCTTC. Protein sequence: CASSFLPQGAPNYGYTF. The rearrangement uses TRBV11-2 and TRBJ1-2; 9 bases fit TRBD1. The CDR3 spans 17 residues. Germline CDR1 reads SGHAT; CDR2 reads FQNNGV. The junction had 8 bases not matched to a gene; V was cut back by 3 bases and J by 0 bases.

This clone is a singleton in its sample. This chain joins TRBV5-1 and TRBJ2-2; tentative D call: TRBD2 (7 bases). Germline V CDR1 and CDR2: SGHRS, YFSETQ. V lost 6 bases and J 2 bases, leaving 14 bases between the germline ends. This CDR3 region has 15 residues. Here the CDR3 DNA reads TGCGCCAGCATGGCGGGGGCCCTTAACACCGGGGAGCTGTTTTTT. Its protein product is CASMAGALNTGELFF.

The chain is built from TRBV21-1 and TRBJ2-1; the table assigns TRBD1, which was not confirmed against the DNA. TRBV21-1 is classified as a pseudogene. This CDR3 region has 15 residues. The DNA for the CDR3 is TGTGCCAGCAGAGGTGGACAGACGTACGACAATGAGCAGTTCTTC. Translation: CASRGGQTYDNEQFF.

The chain combines TRBV5-5 with TRBJ2-7, with D possibly TRBD1 on 6 matching bases. Germline lookup yields CDR1 SGHKS and CDR2 YYEKEE (reference sequence). The CDR3 runs to 15 residues. Trimming removed 6 bases from V and 4 bases from J, with 20 bases in between. The CDR3 bases are TGTGCCAGCACCGGCAGAATGACAGGTTCTTACGAGCAGTACTTC. It translates to CASTGRMTGSYEQYF.